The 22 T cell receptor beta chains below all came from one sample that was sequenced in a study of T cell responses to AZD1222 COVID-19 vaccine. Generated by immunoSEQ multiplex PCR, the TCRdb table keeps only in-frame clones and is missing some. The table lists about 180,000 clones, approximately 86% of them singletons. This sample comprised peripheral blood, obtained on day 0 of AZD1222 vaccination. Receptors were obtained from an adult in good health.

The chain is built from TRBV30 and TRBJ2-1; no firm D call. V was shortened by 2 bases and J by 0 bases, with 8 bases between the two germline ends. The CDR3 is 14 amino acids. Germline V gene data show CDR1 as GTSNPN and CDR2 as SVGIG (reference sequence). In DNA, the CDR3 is TGTGCCTGGAGTAAGGCCGGCTCCTACAATGAGCAGTTCTTC. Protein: CAWSKAGSYNEQFF.

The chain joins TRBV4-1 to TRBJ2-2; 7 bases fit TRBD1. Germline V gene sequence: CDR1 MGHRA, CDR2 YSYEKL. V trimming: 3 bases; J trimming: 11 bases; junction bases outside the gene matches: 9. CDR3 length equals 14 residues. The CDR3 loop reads CASSQITRQGELFF. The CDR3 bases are TGCGCCAGCAGCCAGATTACTCGACAGGGAGAGCTGTTTTTT.

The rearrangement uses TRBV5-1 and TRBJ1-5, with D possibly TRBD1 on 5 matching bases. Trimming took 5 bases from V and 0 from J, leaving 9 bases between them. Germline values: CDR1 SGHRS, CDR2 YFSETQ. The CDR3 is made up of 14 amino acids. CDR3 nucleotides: TGCGCCAGCAGACCGGACACTAGCAATCAGCCCCAGCATTTT. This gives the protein CASRPDTSNQPQHF.

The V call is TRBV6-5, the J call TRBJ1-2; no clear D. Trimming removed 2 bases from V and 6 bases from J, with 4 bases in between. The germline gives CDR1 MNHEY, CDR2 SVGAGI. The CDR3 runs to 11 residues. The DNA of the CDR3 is TGTGCCAGCAGTTACAGGGATGGCTACACCTTC. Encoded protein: CASSYRDGYTF.

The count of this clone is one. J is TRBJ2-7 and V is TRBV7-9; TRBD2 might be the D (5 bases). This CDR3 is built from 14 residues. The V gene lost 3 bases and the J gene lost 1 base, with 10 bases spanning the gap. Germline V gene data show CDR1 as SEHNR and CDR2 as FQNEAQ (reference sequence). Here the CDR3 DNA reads TGTGCCAGCAGCTTCACGACTAAATCCTACGAGCAGTACTTC. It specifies CASSFTTKSYEQYF.

Written as DNA, the CDR3 is TGTGCCAGCAGGGTGGAAGGGGAAAGCTCTGGAAACACCATATATTTT. Protein sequence: CASRVEGESSGNTIYF. This chain connects TRBV13 to TRBJ1-3; D possibly corresponds to TRBD1 (5 bases). CDR3 length equals 16 residues. V was shortened by 6 bases and J by 0 bases, with 15 bases between the two germline ends. Germline-derived CDR1 and CDR2 are PRHDT and FYEKMQ (reference sequence).

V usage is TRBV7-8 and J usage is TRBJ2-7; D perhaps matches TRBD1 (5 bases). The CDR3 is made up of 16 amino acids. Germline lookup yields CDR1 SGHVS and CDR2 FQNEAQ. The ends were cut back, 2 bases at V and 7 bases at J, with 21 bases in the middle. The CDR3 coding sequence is TGTGCCAGCAGCTTACGTGCAGGTTGGGGCTCGTTAGAGCAGTACTTC. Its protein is CASSLRAGWGSLEQYF.

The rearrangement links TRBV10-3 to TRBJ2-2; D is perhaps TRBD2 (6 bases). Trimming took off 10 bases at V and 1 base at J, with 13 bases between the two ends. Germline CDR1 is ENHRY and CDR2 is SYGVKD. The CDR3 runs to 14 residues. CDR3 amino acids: CATGGTLNTGELFF. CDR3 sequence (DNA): TGTGCCACCGGAGGGACTTTGAACACCGGGGAGCTGTTTTTT.

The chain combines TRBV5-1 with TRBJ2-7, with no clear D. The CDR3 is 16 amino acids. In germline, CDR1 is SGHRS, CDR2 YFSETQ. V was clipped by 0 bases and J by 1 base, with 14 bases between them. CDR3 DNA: TGCGCCAGCAGCTTGGAGGGTACGTACATATCCTACGAGCAGTACTTC. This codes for CASSLEGTYISYEQYF.

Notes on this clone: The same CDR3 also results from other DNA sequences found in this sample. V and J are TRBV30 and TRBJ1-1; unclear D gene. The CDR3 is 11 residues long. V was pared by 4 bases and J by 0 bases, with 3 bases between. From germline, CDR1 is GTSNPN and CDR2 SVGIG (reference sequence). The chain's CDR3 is CAWNLNTEAFF. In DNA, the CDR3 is TGTGCCTGGAATTTGAACACTGAAGCTTTCTTT.

In DNA, the CDR3 is TGTGCCAGCAGACGGATCCGGGAGAGTGACACTGAAGCTTTCTTT. Its protein product is CASRRIRESDTEAFF. The J gene is TRBJ1-1, the V gene TRBV28; D gene unclear. Germline V gene lookup returns CDR1 MDHEN and CDR2 SYDVKM. V lost 6 bases to trimming and J lost 3 bases, with 17 bases between them. The CDR3 has 15 residues.

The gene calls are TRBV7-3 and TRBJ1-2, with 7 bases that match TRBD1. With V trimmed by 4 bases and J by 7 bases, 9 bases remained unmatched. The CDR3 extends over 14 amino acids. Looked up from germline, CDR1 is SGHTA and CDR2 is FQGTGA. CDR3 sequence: CASSSFGGDSGYTF. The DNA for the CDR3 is TGTGCCAGCAGCTCCTTCGGGGGGGACAGTGGCTACACCTTC.

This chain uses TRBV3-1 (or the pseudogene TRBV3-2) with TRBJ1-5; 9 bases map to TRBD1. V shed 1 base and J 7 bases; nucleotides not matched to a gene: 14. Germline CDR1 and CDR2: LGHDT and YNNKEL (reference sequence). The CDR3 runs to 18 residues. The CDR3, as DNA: TGTGCCAGCAGCCAAGGTGGGACAGGGTTTGGTGAGGAACAGCCCCAGCATTTT. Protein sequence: CASSQGGTGFGEEQPQHF.

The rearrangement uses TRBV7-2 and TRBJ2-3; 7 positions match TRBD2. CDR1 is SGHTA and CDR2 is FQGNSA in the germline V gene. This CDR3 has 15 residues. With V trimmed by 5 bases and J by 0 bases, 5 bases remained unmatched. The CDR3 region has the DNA TGTGCCAGCAGCCTGACTAGCCGGAGCACAGATACGCAGTATTTT. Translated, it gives CASSLTSRSTDTQYF.

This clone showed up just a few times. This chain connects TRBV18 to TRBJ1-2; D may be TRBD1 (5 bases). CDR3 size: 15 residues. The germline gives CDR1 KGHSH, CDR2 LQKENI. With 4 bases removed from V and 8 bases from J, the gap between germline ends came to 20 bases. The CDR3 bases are TGTGCCAGCTCACATTTACGCCACAGGATGGGAGGCTACACCTTC. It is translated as CASSHLRHRMGGYTF.

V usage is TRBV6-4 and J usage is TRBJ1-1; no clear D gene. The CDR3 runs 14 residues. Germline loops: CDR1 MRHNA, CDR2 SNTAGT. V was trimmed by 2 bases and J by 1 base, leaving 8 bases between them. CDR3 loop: CASSDPPSNTEAFF. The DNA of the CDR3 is TGTGCCAGCAGTGACCCCCCATCGAACACTGAAGCTTTCTTT.

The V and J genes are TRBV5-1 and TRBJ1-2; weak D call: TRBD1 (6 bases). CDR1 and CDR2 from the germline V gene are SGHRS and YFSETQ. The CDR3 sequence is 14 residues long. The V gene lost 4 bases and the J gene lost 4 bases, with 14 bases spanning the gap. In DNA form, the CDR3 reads TGCGCCAGCAGCGTCGGGGACATCCTCTATGGCTACACCTTC. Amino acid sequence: CASSVGDILYGYTF.

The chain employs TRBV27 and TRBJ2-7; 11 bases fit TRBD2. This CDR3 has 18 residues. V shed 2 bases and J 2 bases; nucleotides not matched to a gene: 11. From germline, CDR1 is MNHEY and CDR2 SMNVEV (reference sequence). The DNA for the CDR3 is TGTGCCAGCAGTTTAGGGCCTACCCTAGCGGGGGGTACCTACGAGCAGTACTTC. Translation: CASSLGPTLAGGTYEQYF.

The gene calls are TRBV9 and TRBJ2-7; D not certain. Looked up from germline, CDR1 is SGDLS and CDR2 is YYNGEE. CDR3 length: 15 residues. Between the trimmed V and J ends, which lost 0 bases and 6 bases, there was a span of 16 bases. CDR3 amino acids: CASSVVASGRVEQYF. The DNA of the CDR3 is TGTGCCAGCAGCGTAGTAGCCAGTGGAAGAGTCGAGCAGTACTTC.

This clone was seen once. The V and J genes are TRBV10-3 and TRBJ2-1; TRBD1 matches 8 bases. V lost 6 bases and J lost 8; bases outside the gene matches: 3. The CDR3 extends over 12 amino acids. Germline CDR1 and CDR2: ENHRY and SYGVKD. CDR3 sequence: CAIRDRGDEQFF. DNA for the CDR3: TGTGCCATCAGAGACAGGGGCGATGAGCAGTTCTTC.

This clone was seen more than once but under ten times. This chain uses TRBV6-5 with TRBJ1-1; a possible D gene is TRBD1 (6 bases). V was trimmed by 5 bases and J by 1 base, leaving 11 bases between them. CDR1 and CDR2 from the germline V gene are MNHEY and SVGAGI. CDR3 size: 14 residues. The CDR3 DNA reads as TGTGCCAGCAGTAGCCAGGGGTGGAACACTGAAGCTTTCTTT. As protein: CASSSQGWNTEAFF.

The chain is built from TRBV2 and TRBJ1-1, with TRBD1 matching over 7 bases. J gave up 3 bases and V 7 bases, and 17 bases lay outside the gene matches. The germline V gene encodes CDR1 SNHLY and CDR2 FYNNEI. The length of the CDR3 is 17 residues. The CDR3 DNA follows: TGTGCCAGCACCCAAGGCAGGGGGAATCCGAGGGACACTGAAGCTTTCTTT. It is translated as CASTQGRGNPRDTEAFF.